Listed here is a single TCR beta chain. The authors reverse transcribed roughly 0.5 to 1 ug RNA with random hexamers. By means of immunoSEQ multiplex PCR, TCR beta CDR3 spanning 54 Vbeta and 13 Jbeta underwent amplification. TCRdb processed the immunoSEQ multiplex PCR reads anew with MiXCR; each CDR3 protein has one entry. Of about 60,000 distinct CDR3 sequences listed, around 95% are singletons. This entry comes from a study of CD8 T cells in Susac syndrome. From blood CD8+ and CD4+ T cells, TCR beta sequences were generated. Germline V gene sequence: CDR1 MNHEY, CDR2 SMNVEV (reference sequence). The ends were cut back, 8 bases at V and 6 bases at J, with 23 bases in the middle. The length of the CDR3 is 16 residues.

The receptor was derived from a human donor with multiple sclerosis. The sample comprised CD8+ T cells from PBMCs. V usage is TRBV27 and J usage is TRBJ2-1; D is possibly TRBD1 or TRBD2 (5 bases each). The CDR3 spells CASRMGPGDGSNEQFF. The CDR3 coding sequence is TGTGCCAGCCGAATGGGTCCCGGGGACGGGTCCAATGAGCAGTTCTTC.